Listed below are T cell receptor beta chains from one sample, sequenced in a study of Graves' ophthalmopathy and Graves' hyperthyroidism. TCRdb recomputed calls from the multiplex PCR reads with MiXCR, one row per CDR3 protein. The table has 200,000 to 250,000 distinct CDR3 sequences, about 22% seen once; the top ten hold 43%. Material for sequencing was peripheral blood. All receptors come from a woman in her fifties or sixties with Graves' ophthalmopathy. Both conserved end residues are part of each CDR3. A D gene is named only where the DNA matches it firmly. Size is omitted from some rows. Given values are once, few, many or a class for expanded clones.

TGTGCCAGCAGTCCGGGACAGGGGACCACCGGGGAGCTGTTTTTT	CASSPGQGTTGELFF	many	TRBJ2-2	TRBV28	TRBD1
TGCGCCAGCAGCCAAGAGGAGGGGGGTCTGTCCTACGAGCAGTACTTC	CASSQEEGGLSYEQYF	many	TRBJ2-7	TRBV4-1	-
TGCAGCGGAGGACTAGCGGGAGTCGGGGAGCTGTTTTTT	CSGGLAGVGELFF	many	TRBJ2-2	TRBV29-1	TRBD2
TGTGCCAGCGGATCCGGACAGCATGGCTACACCTTC	CASGSGQHGYTF	many	TRBJ1-2	TRBV28	-
TGCAGTGCTGGTAGGACTAGCGGGAGTGAGACCCAGTACTTC	CSAGRTSGSETQYF	many	TRBJ2-5	TRBV20-1	TRBD2
TGTGCCAGCAGAGGACACTCAAATCAGCCCCAGCATTTT	CASRGHSNQPQHF	-	TRBJ1-5	TRBV6-2/TRBV6-3	-
TGTGCCTGGGGGCCGGGACTAGCGGGATACGAGCAGTACTTC	CAWGPGLAGYEQYF	many	TRBJ2-7	TRBV30	TRBD2
TGTGCCAGCAGTTTAAGGGGTGACCTAACCATCTATGGCTACATCTTC	CASSLRGDLTIYGYIF	-	TRBJ1-2	TRBV28	-
TGTGCCAGCAGGCAGGGTCCCTACGAGCAGTACTTC	CASRQGPYEQYF	many	TRBJ2-7	TRBV12-3/TRBV12-4	-
TGTGCCAGCAGTTCAGGGACTAGCGGAACCTACGAGCAGTACTTC	CASSSGTSGTYEQYF	many	TRBJ2-7	TRBV27	TRBD2
TGTGCCAGTAGCTCACCAGGGGGCGCCTATGGCTACACCTTC	CASSSPGGAYGYTF	many	TRBJ1-2	TRBV19	TRBD1
TGTGCCAGTAGTAAGGGGGAAACCTACGAGCAGTACTTC	CASSKGETYEQYF	many	TRBJ2-7	TRBV19	-
TGCGCCAGCAGCTTCGGGTCGGGATTCGGAACTGCGGAGACCCAGTACTTC	CASSFGSGFGTAETQYF	many	TRBJ2-5	TRBV5-1	-
TGTGCCAGCAGTTCCAGTCGTTGGGAGACCCAGTACTTC	CASSSSRWETQYF	-	TRBJ2-5	TRBV12-3/TRBV12-4	-
TGTGCCAGCATGCCCCAAGCTAACTATGGCTACACCTTC	CASMPQANYGYTF	many	TRBJ1-2	TRBV6-5	-
TGTGCCAGCAGCTTACGGCTAGCGGGAGTAGGCACCGGGGAGCTGTTTTTT	CASSLRLAGVGTGELFF	many	TRBJ2-2	TRBV11-1	TRBD2
TGTGCCAGCGAGGGGTTAGGGTTAACTGAAGCTTTCTTT	CASEGLGLTEAFF	once	TRBJ1-1	TRBV7-9	-
TGTGCCAGCAGTTTAGCGGGAGGGGTCTACGAGCAGTACTTC	CASSLAGGVYEQYF	many	TRBJ2-7	TRBV6-2/TRBV6-3	TRBD2
TGTGCCAGCAGCTACTTTAGCGAGCAGTACTTC	CASSYFSEQYF	many	TRBJ2-7	TRBV12-3/TRBV12-4	-
TGTGCCAGCGGGAGAGGGGGCACCGGGGAGCTGTTTTTT	CASGRGGTGELFF	many	TRBJ2-2	TRBV7-3	-
TGCAGTGCTAGAGTCCGGGGGGGCAGACAAGAGACCCAGTACTTC	CSARVRGGRQETQYF	-	TRBJ2-5	TRBV20-1	TRBD2
TGTGCCAGCAGTTACCGTTGGACAGCTCACTATCAGCCCCAGCATTTT	CASSYRWTAHYQPQHF	-	TRBJ1-5	TRBV12-3/TRBV12-4	-